This T cell receptor (beta chain) comes out of a study of T-cell memory formation after mild COVID-19. Study details: There were largely donor-specific TCR clusters. Overall study results and limits: The study detected some responding clones in pre-infection memory, suggesting cross-reactive memory joined.

V shed 2 bases and J shed 5 bases, with 16 bases lying between them. The CDR3 runs to 15 residues. Germline V gives CDR1 SGHDT, CDR2 YYEEEE. This clonotype was detected only a few times. The antigen is not known. Constant-segment-primed 5'RACE gave TCR alpha and TCR beta cDNA libraries with sample barcodes and UMIs. MiXCR was run by TCRdb on the 5' RACE reads, yielding one entry per CDR3 protein. The sample yields roughly 310,000 distinct CDR3 sequences, approximately 15% seen once. The rearrangement links TRBV5-6 to TRBJ2-5; D is perhaps TRBD2 (6 bases). Sequencing used PBMCs or a T cell subset sorted from them (not recorded which). The sequence came from a man younger than 35 who had mild COVID-19 (a few samples of this study predate the infection). Cell type and time point are not known. In DNA form, the CDR3 reads TGTGCCAGCAGCTTTGAGACTAGTTCCGGGGAGACCCAGTACTTC. This sequence encodes CASSFETSSGETQYF.